This TCR beta chain was sequenced in a study of beta chain features in type 1 diabetes. The study, taken as a whole, reports: Type 1 diabetes patients had TCRB CDR3s that were shorter (moderately but significantly so) in all four CD4+ subsets. Naive, central memory and Treg TCRB repertoires appeared more alike in patients than in healthy donors. Sequencing the cDNA could make cells with high TCR expression show up more than they should.

The sequenced template was cDNA made from the entire isolated RNA. Only in-frame clones appear in the TCRdb table, and some are missing; sequencing was by immunoSEQ multiplex PCR. The table lists some 150,000 clones, roughly 10% of them singletons. CD4+ naive, central memory, regulatory and stem cell-like memory subsets were isolated by sorting on CD45RO/CCR7/CD25/CD127/CD95/CD27. In the case of this clone: Its cognate antigen is unknown.

Trimming took 4 bases from V and 2 from J; bases not matched to a gene: 18. This CDR3 has 19 residues. CDR1 and CDR2 (germline): SGDLS, YYNGEE. The sequencing sample was made of naive CD4+ T cells from blood. The sequence was obtained from a man aged 18-30 years in good health. The chain employs TRBV9 and TRBJ2-3; 8 bases match TRBD2. In DNA, the CDR3 is TGTGCCAGCAGCCCCAGACCCATCGGGAGCGGGGGCGCCACAGATACGCAGTATTTT. Translating it yields CASSPRPIGSGGATDTQYF.